The entry that follows covers one T cell receptor (beta chain) sequence. The data are from a study of CD8 T cells in Susac syndrome. Germline CDR1 is SGHRS and CDR2 is YFSETQ. This CDR3 region has 15 residues. Between the trimmed V and J ends, which lost 0 bases and 5 bases, there was a span of 14 bases. A quantity of about 0.45 to 1 ug RNA underwent reverse transcription using random hexamers. One entry per CDR3 protein results from TCRdb running MiXCR on the immunoSEQ multiplex PCR reads. This sample has about 430,000 distinct CDR3 sequences, with 85% found just once. The sequenced sample consisted of CD8+ T cells from PBMCs. This sequence was found in a human donor with multiple sclerosis. V gene TRBV5-1 combines with J gene TRBJ1-1; D is unresolved. The CDR3 DNA reads TGCGCCAGCAGCTTGGGCGGGGAATGGGCAACTGAAGCTTTCTTT. It translates to CASSLGGEWATEAFF.